These 11 T cell receptor beta chains were all obtained from the same sample, sequenced in a study of beta chain features in type 1 diabetes. Expressed TCRB transcripts were sequenced because the entire RNA isolate underwent reverse transcription. Repertoires were generated with immunoSEQ multiplex PCR, while TCRdb's copy carries only in-frame clones and drops some. The sample holds a few hundred thousand clones; less than 35% are singletons and the top ten take 3.5% to 4.5%. Sequencing was performed on central memory CD4+ T cells from blood. These receptors originate from a man aged 25-45 years in good health.

The sample holds a few counts of this clone. V gene TRBV7-2 combines with J gene TRBJ2-7, with D hard to call. This CDR3 contains 11 residues. Per germline, CDR1 SGHTA and CDR2 FQGNSA. V lost 6 bases and J lost 6, with 9 bases in between. CDR3 region: CASRMELEQYF. CDR3 bases: TGTGCCAGCAGGATGGAGCTCGAGCAGTACTTC.

Points on this clone: The sample carries other DNA sequences with the same CDR3. V usage is TRBV7-2 and J usage is TRBJ2-4, with D maybe TRBD2 (5 bases). The length of the CDR3 is 15 residues. Germline V gene data show CDR1 as SGHTA and CDR2 as FQGNSA. Trimming left V 1 base short and J 0 bases short, with 7 bases between. CDR3 sequence reads: CASSLGGVAKNIQYF. The DNA of the CDR3 is TGTGCCAGCAGCTTAGGGGGAGTAGCCAAAAACATTCAGTACTTC.

V and J are TRBV5-4 and TRBJ2-5; D ambiguous. This CDR3 region has 10 residues. V lost 3 bases, J lost 5 bases, and 2 bases lay in between. CDR1 SGHNT and CDR2 YYREEE come from the germline V gene (reference sequence). DNA for the CDR3: TGTGCCAGCAGCTGGGAGACCCAGTACTTC. The encoded protein is CASSWETQYF.

This clone was seen a few times. The rearrangement joins TRBV7-8 to TRBJ2-3, with D possibly matching TRBD2 (6 bases). Looked up from germline, CDR1 is SGHVS and CDR2 is FQNEAQ. V was pared by 2 bases and J by 0 bases, with 12 bases between. The CDR3 extends over 16 amino acids. CDR3 sequence: CASSLRAGTSTDTQYF. CDR3 bases: TGTGCCAGCAGCTTACGGGCGGGGACTAGCACAGATACGCAGTATTTT. The whole variable domain, filled in from reference TRBV7-8 and TRBJ2-3, reads GAGVSQSPRYKVAKRGQDVALRCDPISGHVSLFWYQQALGQGPEFLTYFQNEAQLDKSGLPSDRFFAERPEGSVSTLKIQRTQQEDSAVYLCASSLRAGTSTDTQYFGPGTRLTVL.

The chain joins TRBV6-6 to TRBJ1-1; D is possibly TRBD1 (5 bases). CDR1 MNHNY and CDR2 SVGAGI come from the germline V gene (reference sequence). Trimming stripped 5 bases from V and 3 bases from J, with 10 bases between. The CDR3 runs 13 residues. The CDR3 DNA reads as TGTGCCAGCAGTCGCAGGGTGGACACTGAAGCTTTCTTT. Encoded protein: CASSRRVDTEAFF.

This clone was counted a few times. The gene calls are TRBV27 and TRBJ2-2, with unresolved D. Germline loops: CDR1 MNHEY, CDR2 SMNVEV (reference sequence). The CDR3 consists of 14 residues. Trimming removed 7 bases at V and 1 base at J, with 10 bases between. The DNA for the CDR3 is TGTGCCAGCAAGGGTAGGGTGAACACCGGGGAGCTGTTTTTT. Protein sequence: CASKGRVNTGELFF.

This clone was found a few times. This chain uses TRBV7-9 with TRBJ2-1, with a possible D match to TRBD2 (6 bases). Trimming shortened V by 5 bases and J by 8 bases, and 10 bases separated the two germline ends. Germline CDR1 is SEHNR and CDR2 is FQNEAQ (reference sequence). The CDR3 is 12 residues long. CDR3 residues: CASSRDFDEQFF. CDR3 coding DNA: TGTGCCAGCAGCCGGGACTTCGATGAGCAGTTCTTC.

This chain connects TRBV19 to TRBJ1-1; 9 bases line up with TRBD1. Per germline, CDR1 LNHDA and CDR2 SQIVND (reference sequence). The V gene end was trimmed by 5 bases and the J gene end by 5 bases; junction bases not matched to a gene: 3. The CDR3 is 13 residues long. CDR3: CASSEGTGTEAFF. CDR3 bases: TGTGCCAGTAGTGAGGGGACAGGGACTGAAGCTTTCTTT.

This clone has only a few counts. The chain has TRBV5-4 and TRBJ2-5; a possible D gene is TRBD1 (6 bases). The CDR3 length is 15 residues. Germline V gives CDR1 SGHNT, CDR2 YYREEE (reference sequence). Trimming shortened V by 4 bases and J by 2 bases, and 15 bases separated the two germline ends. The chain's CDR3 is CASSGAGQIQETQYF. The CDR3, as DNA: TGTGCCAGCAGCGGGGCTGGACAGATACAAGAGACCCAGTACTTC.

This clone was seen a handful of times. Within the sample, other DNA sequences also encode this same CDR3. The rearrangement joins TRBV18 to TRBJ1-1; D gene uncertain. This CDR3 comprises 15 residues. V lost 3 bases, J lost 2 bases, and 13 bases lay in between. Looked up from germline, CDR1 is KGHSH and CDR2 is LQKENI. The CDR3 region has the DNA TGTGCCAGCTCACCGACTGGAGGGTCCAACACTGAAGCTTTCTTT. This encodes CASSPTGGSNTEAFF.

The chain has TRBV18 and TRBJ2-6; possible D gene TRBD1, 5 bases. The V gene's germline CDR1 is KGHSH and CDR2 LQKENI. The CDR3 runs 16 residues. Trimming stripped 2 bases from V and 0 bases from J, with 8 bases between. Here the CDR3 DNA reads TGTGCCAGCTCACCAGGACACCTCTCTGGGGCCAACGTCCTGACTTTC. As protein: CASSPGHLSGANVLTF.